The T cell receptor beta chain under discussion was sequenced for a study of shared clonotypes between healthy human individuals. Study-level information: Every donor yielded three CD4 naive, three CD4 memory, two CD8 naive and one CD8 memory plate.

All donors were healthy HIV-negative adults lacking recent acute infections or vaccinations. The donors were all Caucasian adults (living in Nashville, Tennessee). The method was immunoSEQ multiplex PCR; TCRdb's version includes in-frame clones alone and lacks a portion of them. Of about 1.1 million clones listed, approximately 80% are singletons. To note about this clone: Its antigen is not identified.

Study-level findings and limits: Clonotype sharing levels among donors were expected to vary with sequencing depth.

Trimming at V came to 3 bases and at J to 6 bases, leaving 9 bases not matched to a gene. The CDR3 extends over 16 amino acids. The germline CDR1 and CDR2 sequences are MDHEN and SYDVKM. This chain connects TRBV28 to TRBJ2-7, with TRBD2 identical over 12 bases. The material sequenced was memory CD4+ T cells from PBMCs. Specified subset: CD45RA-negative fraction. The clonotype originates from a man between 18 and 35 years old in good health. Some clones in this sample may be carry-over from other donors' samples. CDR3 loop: CASSFRSSGRAVEQYF. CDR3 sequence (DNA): TGTGCCAGCAGTTTTCGTTCTAGCGGGAGGGCCGTCGAGCAGTACTTC. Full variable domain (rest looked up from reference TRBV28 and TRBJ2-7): DVKVTQSSRYLVKRTGEKVFLECVQDMDHENMFWYRQDPGLGLRLIYFSYDVKMKEKGDIPEGYSVSREKKERFSLILESASTNQTSMYLCASSFRSSGRAVEQYFGPGTRLTVT.